This entry lists 20 T cell receptor beta chains sequenced from one sample in a study of blood T cell repertoires in COVID-19. Only in-frame clones appear in the TCRdb table, and some are missing; sequencing was by immunoSEQ multiplex PCR. Of 300,000 or so clones listed, about 86% are singletons. The sequenced sample consisted of PBMCs or T cells enriched from blood (not recorded which). The receptors originated from a woman aged 40 to 50 with acute COVID-19.

This chain connects TRBV2 to TRBJ1-4; D is possibly TRBD1 (6 bases). From germline, CDR1 is SNHLY and CDR2 FYNNEI. The length of the CDR3 is 14 residues. Deletions cut 4 bases from V and 7 bases from J, with 13 bases between. The CDR3 DNA reads as TGTGCCAGCAGTGCCGGGGGGCTAGGTGAAAAACTGTTTTTT. Its protein product is CASSAGGLGEKLFF.

The chain joins TRBV7-2 to TRBJ1-2; the match to TRBD1 covers 10 bases. The V gene end was trimmed by 5 bases and the J gene end by 4 bases; junction bases not matched to a gene: 10. The CDR3 spans 16 residues. Germline V lookup: CDR1 SGHTA, CDR2 FQGNSA. CDR3 sequence reads: CASSVRQGAVIYGYTF. The CDR3 region has the DNA TGTGCCAGCAGCGTCCGACAGGGGGCGGTTATCTATGGCTACACCTTC.

V usage is TRBV7-9 and J usage is TRBJ1-6, with D perhaps TRBD1 (5 bases). Per the germline V gene, CDR1 is SEHNR and CDR2 is FQNEAQ (reference sequence). This CDR3 contains 17 residues. V gave up 6 bases and J gave up 4 bases, with 19 bases separating them. In DNA, the CDR3 is TGTGCCAGCAGTTCTCCGACAGCCCAATCGTATAATTCACCCCTCCACTTT. Translation gives CASSSPTAQSYNSPLHF.

This clone was detected a few times. The chain is built from TRBV2 and TRBJ1-4; the D is unclear. Trimming shortened V by 6 bases and J by 3 bases, and 14 bases separated the two germline ends. Germline loops: CDR1 SNHLY, CDR2 FYNNEI. The CDR3 has 15 amino acids. The CDR3 spells CASRQYDAANEKLFF. The CDR3 DNA sequence: TGTGCCAGCAGGCAATACGATGCAGCTAATGAAAAACTGTTTTTT.

The J gene is TRBJ2-7, the V gene TRBV20-1, with D possibly TRBD2 on 5 matching bases. CDR1 is DFQATT, CDR2 SNEGSKA, per germline (reference sequence). The CDR3 loop spans 13 amino acids. Trimming took off 3 bases at V and 6 bases at J, with 15 bases between the two ends. The CDR3 DNA sequence: TGCAGTGCTAGTCGAAAGGACCGGGGCGAGCAGTACTTC. It translates to CSASRKDRGEQYF.

This clone appeared a few times. The J gene is TRBJ1-6, the V gene TRBV7-2; D is possibly TRBD1 (5 bases). Germline-derived CDR1 and CDR2 are SGHTA and FQGNSA. The CDR3 length is 15 residues. The V end lost 5 bases, the J end lost 6 bases, and 14 bases lay between the germline ends. The CDR3 DNA follows: TGTGCCAGCAGCCCCCGGGGGATTTCTAATTCACCCCTCCACTTT. Residues: CASSPRGISNSPLHF.

The rearrangement uses TRBV12-5 and TRBJ2-3, with D hard to call. Germline V gene lookup returns CDR1 LGHNT and CDR2 FRNRAP. V lost 6 bases and J 6 bases, leaving 16 bases between the germline ends. The CDR3 consists of 14 residues. CDR3 in DNA: TGTGCTAGTGGACCACCCACTAACATGGATACGCAGTATTTT. Amino acids: CASGPPTNMDTQYF.

The chain uses TRBV29-1 and TRBJ1-5; the D gene is possibly TRBD1 (5 bases). In germline, CDR1 is SQVTM, CDR2 ANQGSEA. Trimming left V 7 bases short and J 7 bases short, with 17 bases between. The CDR3 covers 13 residues. The CDR3 DNA is TGCAGCGCCGGGCGTGGGGGGGGGCAGCCCCAGCATTTT. Translated: CSAGRGGGQPQHF.

The V call is TRBV7-9, the J call TRBJ2-7; a weak D match, TRBD1 (6 bases). The length of the CDR3 is 13 residues. V gave up 5 bases and J gave up 2 bases, with 10 bases separating them. Looked up from germline, CDR1 is SEHNR and CDR2 is FQNEAQ (reference sequence). CDR3 nucleotide sequence: TGTGCCAGCAGCACGGACAGTGCCTACGAGCAGTACTTC. Translation gives CASSTDSAYEQYF.

The genes are TRBV4-3 and TRBJ1-2; the D gene is possibly TRBD1 (5 bases). Trimming removed 1 base at V and 8 bases at J, with 14 bases between. The CDR3 extends over 14 amino acids. Germline V gene lookup returns CDR1 LGHNA and CDR2 YSLEER. This CDR3 is CASSQVIAGRGYTF. CDR3 nucleotides: TGCGCCAGCAGCCAAGTTATCGCGGGACGGGGCTACACCTTC.

The rearrangement joins TRBV5-5 to TRBJ1-4; the match to TRBD1 covers 10 bases. J was trimmed by 4 bases and V by 4 bases; bases with no gene match: 10. The CDR3 has 17 amino acids. Per germline, CDR1 SGHKS and CDR2 YYEKEE (reference sequence). CDR3 protein: CASSKGQGTDINEKLFF. DNA for the CDR3: TGTGCCAGCAGCAAGGGACAGGGGACCGATATTAATGAAAAACTGTTTTTT.

The CDR3 protein is CASSSNRGTEAFF. The CDR3 coding sequence is TGTGCCAGTAGTTCGAACAGGGGCACTGAAGCTTTCTTT. This sequence joins TRBV19 and TRBJ1-1; 7 bases fit TRBD1. The V gene's germline CDR1 is LNHDA and CDR2 SQIVND (reference sequence). This CDR3 has 13 amino acids. V lost 5 bases to trimming and J lost 4 bases; unmatched junction nucleotides: 4.

This clone showed up just once. The chain has TRBV28 and TRBJ2-5; TRBD1 might be the D (5 bases). This CDR3 region has 14 residues. The ends were cut back, 2 bases at V and 5 bases at J, with 12 bases in the middle. The germline V gene encodes CDR1 MDHEN and CDR2 SYDVKM. CDR3 residues: CASSLPRAFETQYF. DNA for the CDR3: TGTGCCAGCAGTTTACCCAGGGCGTTTGAGACCCAGTACTTC.

This clone was seen a few times. The gene calls are TRBV27 and TRBJ1-2; tentatively, D is TRBD1 (6 bases). There are 14 residues in the CDR3. V was clipped by 6 bases and J by 7 bases, with 18 bases between them. The germline V gene encodes CDR1 MNHEY and CDR2 SMNVEV (reference sequence). The CDR3 loop is CASSTGNSRPGYTF. The CDR3 DNA reads TGTGCCAGCAGCACAGGGAACAGCCGCCCTGGCTACACCTTC.

This rearrangement joins TRBV5-6 to TRBJ1-1, with D perhaps TRBD1 (5 bases). Germline V gene data show CDR1 as SGHDT and CDR2 as YYEEEE. The CDR3 spans 19 residues. V gave up 4 bases and J gave up 2 bases, with 27 bases separating them. CDR3 protein: CASSPIRVYSDRANTEAFF. In DNA, the CDR3 is TGTGCCAGCAGCCCAATCCGCGTCTATTCTGACAGAGCTAACACTGAAGCTTTCTTT.

The chain recombines TRBV5-4 with TRBJ1-2, with a tentative D call TRBD1 (6 bases). This CDR3 is built from 14 residues. V lost 4 bases to trimming and J lost 5 bases, with 15 bases between them. Germline CDR1 reads SGHNT; CDR2 reads YYREEE (reference sequence). CDR3 sequence reads: CASSQSGTPYGYTF. CDR3 DNA sequence: TGTGCCAGCAGCCAATCGGGGACACCTTATGGCTACACCTTC.

In this sample, this clone turned up a few times. CDR3 DNA sequence: TGCGCCAGCAGTGCCAGGGACAGGGTAGTTGCTGAAGCTTTCTTT. Translation: CASSARDRVVAEAFF. The chain is built from TRBV10-2 and TRBJ1-1; 9 positions match TRBD1. This CDR3 is built from 15 residues. The junction had 9 bases not matched to a gene; V was cut back by 4 bases and J by 6 bases. Germline V gives CDR1 WSHSY, CDR2 SAAADI.

The CDR3 nucleotides read TGTGCCAGCAGCTTGGGACTAGCGGACGACTACGAGCAGTACTTC. As protein: CASSLGLADDYEQYF. V gene TRBV5-8 combines with J gene TRBJ2-7, with TRBD2 matching over 9 bases. CDR1 is SGHTS and CDR2 is YDEGEE in the germline V gene. With 0 bases clipped from V and 3 bases from J, the junction kept 4 bases outside the gene matches. CDR3 length equals 15 residues.

The chain joins TRBV7-9 to TRBJ2-7; TRBD2 is a possible D gene (6 bases). Germline lookup yields CDR1 SEHNR and CDR2 FQNEAQ (reference sequence). CDR3 length equals 16 residues. Trimming left V 1 base short and J 5 bases short, with 18 bases between. CDR3 amino acids: CASSLGGGKTDNEQYF. For the CDR3, the DNA is TGTGCCAGCAGCTTAGGCGGCGGGAAGACGGACAACGAGCAGTACTTC.

CDR3 residues: CASSPSASDSRAFF. CDR3 DNA: TGTGCCAGCAGCCCCAGTGCTTCGGACTCTCGAGCTTTCTTT. This rearrangement joins TRBV5-6 to TRBJ1-1; D is ambiguous. Between the trimmed V and J ends, which lost 4 bases and 10 bases, there was a span of 20 bases. This CDR3 is 14 amino acids long. Per germline, CDR1 SGHDT and CDR2 YYEEEE.